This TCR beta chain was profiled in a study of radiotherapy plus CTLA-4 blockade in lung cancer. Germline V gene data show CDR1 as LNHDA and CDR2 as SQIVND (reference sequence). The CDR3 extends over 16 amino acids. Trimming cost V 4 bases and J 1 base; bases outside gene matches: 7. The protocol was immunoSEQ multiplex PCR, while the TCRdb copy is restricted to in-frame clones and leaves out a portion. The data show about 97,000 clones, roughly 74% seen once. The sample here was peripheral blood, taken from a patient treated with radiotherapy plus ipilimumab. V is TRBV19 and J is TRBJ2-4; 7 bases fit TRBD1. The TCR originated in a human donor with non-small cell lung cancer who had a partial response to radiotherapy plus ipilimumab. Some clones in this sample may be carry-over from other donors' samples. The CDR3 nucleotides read TGTGCCAGTAGTAGGTTGAGGGGGCCGGCCAAAAACATTCAGTACTTC. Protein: CASSRLRGPAKNIQYF.